The TCR beta chain under discussion was sequenced for a study of siplizumab effects on memory and regulatory T cells. This clone came up once. Trimming left V 0 bases short and J 4 bases short, with 10 bases between. The CDR3 sequence is 14 residues long. Germline V gene lookup returns CDR1 SGHRS and CDR2 YFSETQ. Profiling relied on immunoSEQ multiplex PCR, and the TCRdb table lists in-frame clones only, not all of them. The sample consists of 70,000 to 90,000 clones, around 90% of them appearing once. The source of this sequence is a human donor in good health. Sequencing input: CD4+ T cells sorted from blood. The chain carries TRBV5-1 and TRBJ2-5; either TRBD1 or TRBD2 may fit D (5 bases each). The CDR3 nucleotides read TGCGCCAGCAGCTTGGATGGGGGACGAGAGACCCAGTACTTC. Its translation is CASSLDGGRETQYF.